Sequencing of this TCR beta chain was carried out in a study of cytomegalovirus exposure and HLA in healthy donors. Study-level points and caveats: Rare sequences made up most TCRs, while some public TCRs were found in many donors.

With respect to this clone: What it binds is unknown.

The CDR3 is made up of 15 amino acids. The V end was cut by 1 base, the J end by 3 bases, with 12 bases between. Germline loops: CDR1 SGHDN, CDR2 FVKESK. The data were produced by immunoSEQ multiplex PCR, yet TCRdb's version contains in-frame clones alone and is incomplete. This table holds 250,000 to 300,000 clones, 90% found once. This sequence was found in a woman aged 18-29 years in good health and CMV-seronegative. This chain connects TRBV14 to TRBJ1-1; D gene uncertain. The material sequenced was PBMCs. The CDR3, as DNA: TGTGCCAGCAGCCAAGTGTTCGGGCGGGACACTGAAGCTTTCTTT. It yields the protein CASSQVFGRDTEAFF.